The present T cell receptor (beta chain) was sequenced within a study of cytomegalovirus exposure and HLA in healthy donors. Study at large: Genetic ancestry analysis placed more than 80% of the 398 donors that were genotyped in the Caucasian-associated cluster.

Germline CDR1 SGHTA, CDR2 FQGNSA. Trimming cost V 0 bases and J 8 bases, with 17 bases left between them. The CDR3 has 16 residues. This PCR relied on a set of 60 Vbeta primers and 13 Jbeta primers. Only in-frame clones appear in the TCRdb table, and some are missing; sequencing was by immunoSEQ multiplex PCR. The table has under 200,000 clones, around 82% seen once; the top ten hold around 0.26%. General study findings and limits: It was reported in a later analysis that an Asian-associated ancestry cluster showed fewer N-insertions than the approximately 670-donor mean. In an earlier analysis, productive rearrangement rates for most beta V segments clustered near 87% or 30%.

This clone showed up just once. Its matching antigen is unknown. These donors, healthy bone marrow donors, were studied. The clonotype was recovered from a boy aged 5-17 years in good health and CMV-seronegative. The chain carries TRBV7-2 and TRBJ2-1, with a possible D match to TRBD2 (6 bases). Material: PBMCs. CDR3 DNA: TGTGCCAGCAGCTTAGCCGGGAGTTCCCTGCTGTATGAGCAGTTCTTC. Translating it yields CASSLAGSSLLYEQFF.